The clone carrying this T cell receptor (beta chain) was detected many times. These data are taken from a study of T-cell reconstitution after alpha-beta-depleted transplantation in children. TCRbeta library construction was performed incorporating unique molecular identifiers. MiXCR, run by TCRdb on the PCR reads, gives a single entry per CDR3 protein. Among 200,000 to 250,000 distinct CDR3 sequences, 9.5% to 13% were seen once, and the ten largest hold about 30%. Specimen: PBMCs, collected before TCRalphabeta/CD19-depleted stem cell transplant. This clonotype was sampled from a child in the first two years of life with acute myeloid leukemia, due to receive a stem cell transplant.

In DNA form, the CDR3 reads TGTGCCAGCAGCGGACAGAACACCGGGGAGCTGTTTTTT. Its translation: CASSGQNTGELFF. This chain links TRBV9 with TRBJ2-2; D remains unclear. V dropped 3 bases and J dropped 1 base, with 4 bases sitting between them. The germline V gene encodes CDR1 SGDLS and CDR2 YYNGEE. The CDR3 runs 13 residues.